This TCR beta chain was sequenced in a study of radiation and T cells in renal cell carcinoma. Sequencing used immunoSEQ multiplex PCR; TCRdb keeps in-frame clones, though not all of them. The sample holds 15,000 to 20,000 clones, more than 55% seen once. This clone was seen a handful of times. As for treatment: treatment-naive control, cytoreductive nephrectomy. Treatment-naive patients without radiation supplied the control tumors at nephrectomy. The tumor was a clear cell renal cell carcinoma. Trimming shortened V by 0 bases and J by 5 bases, and 14 bases separated the two germline ends. The germline gives CDR1 KGHSH, CDR2 LQKENI. This CDR3 has 16 residues.

This specimen was tumor tissue, taken from a patient whose treatment was nephrectomy without radiotherapy. The chain employs TRBV18 and TRBJ1-5; the D is unclear. This clonotype was obtained from a man in his forties with renal cell carcinoma. CDR3 amino acids: CASSPPRTELYQPQHF. The DNA for the CDR3 is TGTGCCAGCTCACCACCCAGGACGGAACTTTATCAGCCCCAGCATTTT.